Sequencing of this TCR beta chain was carried out in a study of vaccination effects on CD4 cells after COVID-19. Study details: Sequencing followed a ViraFEST assay step that expanded antigen-specific CD4+ T cells with viral peptide pools.

When more than 9 days of culture had elapsed, CD4+ T cells were isolated. Half the medium was swapped for IL-2 medium on days 3 and 7. On this clone: What it binds is unknown.

Sequencing was performed with immunoSEQ multiplex PCR; in TCRdb, only in-frame clones are kept and a portion is missing. The sample yields 45,000 or so clones, 70% to 80% seen once. The J segment lost 3 bases and the V segment lost 2 bases, leaving 2 bases of the junction unmatched. Germline V gene lookup returns CDR1 KGHSH and CDR2 LQKENI. The CDR3 sequence is 14 residues long. The sequence derives from a human donor who had a prior SARS-CoV-2 infection. This chain joins TRBV18 and TRBJ2-3, with 7 nucleotides matching TRBD2. The specimen was CD4+ T cells from PBMCs cultured without peptide, collected before COVID-19 vaccination. CDR3 in amino acids: CASSPGGGTDTQYF. CDR3 coding DNA: TGTGCCAGCTCACCAGGCGGGGGTACAGATACGCAGTATTTT.